This is a list of T cell receptor beta chains from one sample in a study of cytomegalovirus exposure and HLA in healthy donors. The data were produced by immunoSEQ multiplex PCR, yet TCRdb's version contains in-frame clones alone and is incomplete. This sample carries approximately 200,000 clones, about 80% of them seen once, and the ten largest clones take approximately 2.1%. Material for sequencing was PBMCs. The receptor source for this set is a man between 25 and 39 years old in good health and CMV-seronegative. CDR3s include the opening cysteine and the closing phenylalanine or tryptophan. A D gene is named only where the DNA matches it firmly. A clone size is listed for some rows: how often the clone was seen (once, few, many), or a class if it is expanded.

DNA: TGTGCCAGCAGCCCCACAGGGGACCGGTCGAATGAGCAGTTCTTC
CDR3: CASSPTGDRSNEQFF
D: TRBD1
J: TRBJ2-1
size: few
V: TRBV6-5

DNA: TGCGCCAGCAGTGTCTCGACCGGGACAGGGGGTCCCCACGAGCAGTACTTC
CDR3: CASSVSTGTGGPHEQYF
D: TRBD1
J: TRBJ2-7
size: -
V: TRBV10-1

DNA: TGTGCCAGCAGTGATGCGGGAGGCTACGAGCAGTACTTC
CDR3: CASSDAGGYEQYF
D: TRBD2
J: TRBJ2-7
size: -
V: TRBV6-5

DNA: TGTGCCAGCTCGGGACAGATGAACACTGAAGCTTTCTTT
CDR3: CASSGQMNTEAFF
D: TRBD1
J: TRBJ1-1
size: few
V: TRBV6-1

DNA: TGTGCTAGCAGCTCGTCAAGGACTAGCGGCTACGAGCAGTACTTC
CDR3: CASSSSRTSGYEQYF
D: TRBD2
J: TRBJ2-7
size: -
V: TRBV7-7

DNA: TGTGCCAGCAGCTTCGACAGGGGAATTGATAGCTACACCTTC
CDR3: CASSFDRGIDSYTF
D: TRBD1
J: TRBJ1-2
size: -
V: TRBV14

DNA: TGTGCCAGCAGACCGGGACTAGCGACCGTCCCCTACAATGAGCAGTTCTTC
CDR3: CASRPGLATVPYNEQFF
D: TRBD2
J: TRBJ2-1
size: few
V: TRBV28

DNA: TGCGCCAGCAGATCAGCCTACGAGCAGTACTTC
CDR3: CASRSAYEQYF
D: -
J: TRBJ2-7
size: -
V: TRBV5-1

DNA: TGTGCCAGCAGCAAAAGATCTATGGGGGGGAGGACTGAAGCTTTCTTT
CDR3: CASSKRSMGGRTEAFF
D: -
J: TRBJ1-1
size: -
V: TRBV21-1

DNA: TGTGCCAGTAAGCGGGACAGGGGTTACTCCTACGAGCAGTACTTC
CDR3: CASKRDRGYSYEQYF
D: TRBD1
J: TRBJ2-7
size: -
V: TRBV19

DNA: TGTGCCAGCAGGACGGGACAGGGTACCGACGAGCAGTACTTC
CDR3: CASRTGQGTDEQYF
D: TRBD1
J: TRBJ2-7
size: -
V: TRBV28

DNA: TGCGCCAGCAGCTTGCTTGGCCCTGGGAGGACTGAAGCTTTCTTT
CDR3: CASSLLGPGRTEAFF
D: -
J: TRBJ1-1
size: -
V: TRBV5-1

DNA: TGTGCCAGCAGCGCCATAGCGGGAGGTACAGATACGCAGTATTTT
CDR3: CASSAIAGGTDTQYF
D: TRBD2
J: TRBJ2-3
size: -
V: TRBV9

DNA: TGTGCCAGTCAGACTAGAGACAAGAGCAATCAGCCCCAGCATTTT
CDR3: CASQTRDKSNQPQHF
D: -
J: TRBJ1-5
size: -
V: TRBV19

DNA: TGTGCCAGCACATCAGCCGGGGATACGCAGTATTTT
CDR3: CASTSAGDTQYF
D: -
J: TRBJ2-3
size: -
V: TRBV25-1

DNA: TGTGCCAGTAGTATTCCGTTACAGGGAATATTTCAGCCCCAGCATTTT
CDR3: CASSIPLQGIFQPQHF
D: -
J: TRBJ1-5
size: -
V: TRBV19

DNA: TGTGCCGGCAGTTTTATGGGGCTAGCGGACTCCTACGAGCAGTACTTC
CDR3: CAGSFMGLADSYEQYF
D: TRBD2
J: TRBJ2-7
size: once
V: TRBV27

DNA: TGTGCCAGCCTCCTACGGGGGAACACCGGGGAGCTGTTTTTT
CDR3: CASLLRGNTGELFF
D: -
J: TRBJ2-2
size: -
V: TRBV6-1

DNA: TGTGCCAGCAGCGGATCAGGGACAGCCTCTAACTATGGCTACACCTTC
CDR3: CASSGSGTASNYGYTF
D: TRBD1
J: TRBJ1-2
size: -
V: TRBV9

DNA: TGTGCCAGCACCACAGCGGGAGGGGGAGAGACCCAGTACTTC
CDR3: CASTTAGGGETQYF
D: TRBD2
J: TRBJ2-5
size: -
V: TRBV7-9

DNA: TGTGCCAGCAGCCGCCTGGGCGGGGGGACCGGGGAGCTGTTTTTT
CDR3: CASSRLGGGTGELFF
D: -
J: TRBJ2-2
size: -
V: TRBV21-1

DNA: TGCGCCAGCAGACGGACTAGCGGATACACAGATACGCAGTATTTT
CDR3: CASRRTSGYTDTQYF
D: TRBD2
J: TRBJ2-3
size: -
V: TRBV5-1

DNA: TGTGCCAGCAGCTTGAACAGGGATGCCGGGGAGCTGTTTTTT
CDR3: CASSLNRDAGELFF
D: -
J: TRBJ2-2
size: -
V: TRBV5-8

DNA: TGTGCCAGCAGTGAATTTCCGGGGAGGGATGGCTACACCTTC
CDR3: CASSEFPGRDGYTF
D: -
J: TRBJ1-2
size: -
V: TRBV25-1

DNA: TGTGCCACCGGACAGGGAATTTCCTACGAGCAGTACTTC
CDR3: CATGQGISYEQYF
D: TRBD1
J: TRBJ2-7
size: -
V: TRBV6-1

DNA: TGTGCCAGCAGCTCGAGCAAGGGACTAGCGGGTTGGTTGGGCTCCTACGAGCAGTACTTC
CDR3: CASSSSKGLAGWLGSYEQYF
D: TRBD2
J: TRBJ2-7
size: -
V: TRBV7-8

DNA: TGTGCCAGCAGTCCGCTCCGCGGGGTGGTGACTGAAGCTTTCTTT
CDR3: CASSPLRGVVTEAFF
D: -
J: TRBJ1-1
size: once
V: TRBV28

DNA: TGTGCCAGTAGTCCCATCCGAGCGGGAGGGCGCACAGATACGCAGTATTTT
CDR3: CASSPIRAGGRTDTQYF
D: TRBD2
J: TRBJ2-3
size: -
V: TRBV19

DNA: TGCGCCAGCAGCTTGGTAACTAGCGGGAGCGAGGAGCTGTTTTTT
CDR3: CASSLVTSGSEELFF
D: TRBD2
J: TRBJ2-2
size: -
V: TRBV5-1

DNA: TGCAGCGTTCTGGGGGCGGACGACTACAATGAGCAGTTCTTC
CDR3: CSVLGADDYNEQFF
D: -
J: TRBJ2-1
size: once
V: TRBV29-1

DNA: TGTGCCACCAGCAGAGATCGCAGGACTAGCGGATACAATGAGCAGTTCTTC
CDR3: CATSRDRRTSGYNEQFF
D: TRBD2
J: TRBJ2-1
size: -
V: TRBV15

DNA: TGCAGCGTCGAAATACCGCGGGAGGTTTTAGAGACCCAGTACTTC
CDR3: CSVEIPREVLETQYF
D: TRBD2
J: TRBJ2-5
size: -
V: TRBV29-1

DNA: TGTGCCAGCAGCCCAGGGGCCCCAGGGGGTGAGCAGTTCTTC
CDR3: CASSPGAPGGEQFF
D: TRBD1
J: TRBJ2-1
size: -
V: TRBV11-3

DNA: TGTGCCAGCAGCTTAGTCGGACTAGCGGGGGGGACAGATACGCAGTATTTT
CDR3: CASSLVGLAGGTDTQYF
D: TRBD2
J: TRBJ2-3
size: -
V: TRBV7-7

DNA: TGTGCCAGCAGCTCCGGGGAGACAGATACGCAGTATTTT
CDR3: CASSSGETDTQYF
D: -
J: TRBJ2-3
size: -
V: TRBV6-4

DNA: TGTGCCAGTAGTATTGAACTAGCGGCTTACAATGAGCAGTTCTTC
CDR3: CASSIELAAYNEQFF
D: TRBD2
J: TRBJ2-1
size: -
V: TRBV19

DNA: TGTGCCAGCAGCCAATACAGGGAATCCGCTGAAGCTTTCTTT
CDR3: CASSQYRESAEAFF
D: -
J: TRBJ1-1
size: -
V: TRBV7-9

DNA: TGTGCCAGCAGCCAGGATAGGCAGGGTAGGAACATTCAGTACTTC
CDR3: CASSQDRQGRNIQYF
D: -
J: TRBJ2-4
size: few
V: TRBV4-2

DNA: TGTGCCAGCAGTTTTCCTAGCGGGAGACTCAATGAGCAGTTCTTC
CDR3: CASSFPSGRLNEQFF
D: TRBD2
J: TRBJ2-1
size: -
V: TRBV6-6

DNA: TGTGCCAGCAGTCCCATGGCGGGTGCGCACAATGAGCAGTTCTTC
CDR3: CASSPMAGAHNEQFF
D: -
J: TRBJ2-1
size: once
V: TRBV6-4

DNA: TGCGCCAGCAGCCAAGGGGAGCGGCTAGCGGGAGGTTATGAGCAGTTCTTC
CDR3: CASSQGERLAGGYEQFF
D: TRBD2
J: TRBJ2-1
size: -
V: TRBV4-1

DNA: TGTGCCAGCAGTAAAGGGAGTTGGTCGGCCGAGCAGTACTTC
CDR3: CASSKGSWSAEQYF
D: -
J: TRBJ2-7
size: -
V: TRBV6-4

DNA: TGCGCCAGCAGCTCAGGACAGTATAATGAAAAACTGTTTTTT
CDR3: CASSSGQYNEKLFF
D: -
J: TRBJ1-4
size: -
V: TRBV5-1

DNA: TGTGCCACCAGCAACAGATGGACAGCGAACACCGGGGAGCTGTTTTTT
CDR3: CATSNRWTANTGELFF
D: -
J: TRBJ2-2
size: -
V: TRBV15

DNA: TGTGCCAGCAGCTTAGGACTAGCGAGCGATACGCAGTATTTT
CDR3: CASSLGLASDTQYF
D: TRBD2
J: TRBJ2-3
size: -
V: TRBV7-2

DNA: TGTGCCAGCAGCCTCAATCTACTAGCGGGAGTTTCGGATACGCAGTATTTT
CDR3: CASSLNLLAGVSDTQYF
D: TRBD2
J: TRBJ2-3
size: -
V: TRBV7-6

DNA: TGTGCCACCAGCAGAGCGGGGGAGTCCTATAATTCACCCCTCCACTTT
CDR3: CATSRAGESYNSPLHF
D: -
J: TRBJ1-6
size: -
V: TRBV15

DNA: TGCAGCGTTGAAGATCGCTACAGGGTCGAGACCCAGTACTTC
CDR3: CSVEDRYRVETQYF
D: -
J: TRBJ2-5
size: -
V: TRBV29-1

DNA: TGTGCCAGCAGACCCGGGACTAGCGGGAGCTACGAGCAGTACTTC
CDR3: CASRPGTSGSYEQYF
D: TRBD2
J: TRBJ2-7
size: -
V: TRBV5-4

DNA: TGTGCCACCGGAGGCAACTCCCAAGAGACCCAGTACTTC
CDR3: CATGGNSQETQYF
D: -
J: TRBJ2-5
size: -
V: TRBV2

DNA: TGTGCCAGCAGCTTTTGGGACAGTGATCAGCCCCAGCATTTT
CDR3: CASSFWDSDQPQHF
D: TRBD1
J: TRBJ1-5
size: -
V: TRBV7-9